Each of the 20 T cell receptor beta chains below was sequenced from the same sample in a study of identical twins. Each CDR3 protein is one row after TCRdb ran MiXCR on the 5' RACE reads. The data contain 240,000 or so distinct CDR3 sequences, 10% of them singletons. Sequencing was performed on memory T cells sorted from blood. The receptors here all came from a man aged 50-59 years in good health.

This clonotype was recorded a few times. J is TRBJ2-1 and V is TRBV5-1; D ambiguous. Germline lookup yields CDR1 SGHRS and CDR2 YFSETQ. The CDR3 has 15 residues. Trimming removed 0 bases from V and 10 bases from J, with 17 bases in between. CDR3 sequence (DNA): TGCGCCAGCAGCTTGGAGGGCGGTAGGAAGGGAGAGCAGTTCTTC. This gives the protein CASSLEGGRKGEQFF.

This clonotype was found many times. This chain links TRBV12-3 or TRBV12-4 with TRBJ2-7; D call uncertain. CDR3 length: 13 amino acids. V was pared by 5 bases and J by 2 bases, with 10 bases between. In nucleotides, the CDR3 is TGTGCCAGCAGTAGGACGGCTCCCTACGAGCAGTACTTC. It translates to CASSRTAPYEQYF.

CDR3 residues: CSVATGSHNSPLHF. CDR3 DNA sequence: TGCAGCGTTGCTACAGGGTCCCATAATTCACCCCTCCACTTT. This sequence joins TRBV29-1 and TRBJ1-6, with D perhaps TRBD1 (6 bases). CDR3 length: 14 amino acids. The ends were cut back, 4 bases at V and 5 bases at J, with 12 bases in the middle. CDR1 is SQVTM, CDR2 ANQGSEA, per germline.

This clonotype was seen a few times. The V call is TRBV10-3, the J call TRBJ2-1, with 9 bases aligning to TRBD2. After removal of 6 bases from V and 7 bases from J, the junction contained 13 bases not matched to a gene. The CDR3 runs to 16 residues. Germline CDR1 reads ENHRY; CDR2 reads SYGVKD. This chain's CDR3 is CAIRSSAGGLRNEQFF. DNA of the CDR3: TGTGCCATCAGGTCCTCCGCGGGGGGGCTTAGAAATGAGCAGTTCTTC.

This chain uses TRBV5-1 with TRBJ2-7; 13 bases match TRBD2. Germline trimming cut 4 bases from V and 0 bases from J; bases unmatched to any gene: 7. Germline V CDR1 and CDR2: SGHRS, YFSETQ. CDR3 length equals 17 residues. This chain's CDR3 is CASSTGTSGALSYEQYF. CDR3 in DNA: TGCGCCAGCAGCACCGGGACTAGCGGGGCCCTCTCCTACGAGCAGTACTTC.

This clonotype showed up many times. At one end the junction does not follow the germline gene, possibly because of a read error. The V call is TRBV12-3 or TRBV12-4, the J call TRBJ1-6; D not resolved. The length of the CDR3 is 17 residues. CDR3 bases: TGTGCCAGCAGCTTAGACGGACCTTCCTCTCGACGTTCACCCCTCCACTTT. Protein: CASSLDGPSSRRSPLHF.

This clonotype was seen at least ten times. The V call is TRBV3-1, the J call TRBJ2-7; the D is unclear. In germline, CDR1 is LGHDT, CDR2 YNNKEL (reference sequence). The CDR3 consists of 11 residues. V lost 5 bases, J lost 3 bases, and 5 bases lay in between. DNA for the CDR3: TGTGCCAGCAGCTTGCGCTACGAGCAGTACTTC. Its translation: CASSLRYEQYF.

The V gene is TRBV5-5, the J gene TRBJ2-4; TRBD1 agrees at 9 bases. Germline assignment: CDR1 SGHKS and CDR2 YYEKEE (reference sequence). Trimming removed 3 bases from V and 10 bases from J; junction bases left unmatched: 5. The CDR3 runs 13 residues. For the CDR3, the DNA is TGTGCCAGCAGCTCACAGGGGGCAAGAATTCAGTACTTC. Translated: CASSSQGARIQYF.

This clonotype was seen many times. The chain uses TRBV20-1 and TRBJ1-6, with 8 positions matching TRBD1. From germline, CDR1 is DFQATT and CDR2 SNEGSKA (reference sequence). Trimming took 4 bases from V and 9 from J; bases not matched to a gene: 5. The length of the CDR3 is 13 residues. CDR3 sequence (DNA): TGCAGTGCTACCGGGACAGGAGTTTCACCCCTCCACTTT. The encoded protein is CSATGTGVSPLHF.

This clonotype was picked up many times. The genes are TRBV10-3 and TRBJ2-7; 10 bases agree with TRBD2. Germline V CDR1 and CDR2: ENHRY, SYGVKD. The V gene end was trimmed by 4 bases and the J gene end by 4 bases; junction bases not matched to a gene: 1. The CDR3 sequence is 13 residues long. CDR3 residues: CAISGTSGYEQYF. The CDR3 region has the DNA TGTGCCATCAGTGGGACTAGCGGATACGAGCAGTACTTC.

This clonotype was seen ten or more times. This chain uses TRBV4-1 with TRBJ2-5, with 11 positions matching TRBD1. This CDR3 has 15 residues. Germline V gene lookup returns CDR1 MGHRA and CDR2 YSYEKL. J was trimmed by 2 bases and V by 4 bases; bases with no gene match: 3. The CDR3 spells CASSPGQGAQETQYF. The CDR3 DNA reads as TGCGCCAGCAGCCCTGGACAGGGGGCACAAGAGACCCAGTACTTC.

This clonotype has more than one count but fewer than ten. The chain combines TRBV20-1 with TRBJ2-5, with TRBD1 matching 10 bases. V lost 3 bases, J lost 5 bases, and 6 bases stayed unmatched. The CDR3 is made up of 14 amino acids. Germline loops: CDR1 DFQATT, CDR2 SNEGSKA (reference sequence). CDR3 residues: CSASRTGGGETQYF. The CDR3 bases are TGCAGTGCTAGCCGGACAGGGGGTGGGGAGACCCAGTACTTC.

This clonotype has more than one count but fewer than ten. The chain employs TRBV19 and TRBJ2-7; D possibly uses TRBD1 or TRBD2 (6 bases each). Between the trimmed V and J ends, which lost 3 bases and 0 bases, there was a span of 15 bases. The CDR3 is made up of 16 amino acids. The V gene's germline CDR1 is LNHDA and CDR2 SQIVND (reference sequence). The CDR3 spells CASSIPGGTSSYEQYF. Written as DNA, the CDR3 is TGTGCCAGTAGTATCCCTGGCGGGACAAGCTCCTACGAGCAGTACTTC.

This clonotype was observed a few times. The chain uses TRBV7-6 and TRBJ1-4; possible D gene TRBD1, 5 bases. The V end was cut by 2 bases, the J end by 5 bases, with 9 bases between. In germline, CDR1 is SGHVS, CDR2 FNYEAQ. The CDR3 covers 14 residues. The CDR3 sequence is CASSLMTENEKLFF. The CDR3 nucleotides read TGTGCCAGCAGCTTAATGACAGAGAATGAAAAACTGTTTTTT.

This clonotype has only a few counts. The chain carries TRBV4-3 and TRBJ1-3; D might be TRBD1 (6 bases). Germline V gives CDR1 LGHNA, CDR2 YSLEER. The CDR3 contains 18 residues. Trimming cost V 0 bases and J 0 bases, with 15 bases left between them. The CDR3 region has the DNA TGCGCCAGCAGCCAAGATCTGGGGACACCGAGCTCTGGAAACACCATATATTTT. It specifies CASSQDLGTPSSGNTIYF.

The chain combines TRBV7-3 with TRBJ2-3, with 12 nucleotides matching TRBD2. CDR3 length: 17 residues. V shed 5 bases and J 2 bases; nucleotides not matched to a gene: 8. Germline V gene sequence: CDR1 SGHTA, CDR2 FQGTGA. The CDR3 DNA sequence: TGTGCCAGCAGCCGCGGAAGGACTAGCGGGAACACAGATACGCAGTATTTT. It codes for CASSRGRTSGNTDTQYF.

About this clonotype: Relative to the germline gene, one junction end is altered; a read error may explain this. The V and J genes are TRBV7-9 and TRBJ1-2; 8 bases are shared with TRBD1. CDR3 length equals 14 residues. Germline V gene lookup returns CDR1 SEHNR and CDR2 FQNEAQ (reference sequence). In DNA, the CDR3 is TGTGCCGGCAGATTCCAGGGGGCACAGGCCTACTACACCTTC. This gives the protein CAGRFQGAQAYYTF.

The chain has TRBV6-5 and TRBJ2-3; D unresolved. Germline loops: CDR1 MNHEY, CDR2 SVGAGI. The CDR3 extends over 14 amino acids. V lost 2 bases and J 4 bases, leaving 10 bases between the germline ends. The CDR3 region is CASSYAANSDTQYF. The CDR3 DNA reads TGTGCCAGCAGTTACGCGGCTAACTCAGATACGCAGTATTTT.

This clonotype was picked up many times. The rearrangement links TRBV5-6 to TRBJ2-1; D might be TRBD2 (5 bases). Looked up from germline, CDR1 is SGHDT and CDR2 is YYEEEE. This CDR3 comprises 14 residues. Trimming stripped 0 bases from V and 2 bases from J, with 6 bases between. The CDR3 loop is CASSLAGTYNEQFF. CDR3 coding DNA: TGTGCCAGCAGCTTGGCGGGAACCTACAATGAGCAGTTCTTC.

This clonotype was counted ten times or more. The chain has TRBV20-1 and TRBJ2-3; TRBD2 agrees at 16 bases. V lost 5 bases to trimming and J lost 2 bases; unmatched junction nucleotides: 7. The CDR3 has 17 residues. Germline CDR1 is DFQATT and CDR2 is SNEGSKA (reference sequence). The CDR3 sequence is CSAVTGTSGRATDTQYF. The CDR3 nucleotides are TGCAGTGCTGTGACCGGGACTAGCGGGAGGGCCACAGATACGCAGTATTTT.